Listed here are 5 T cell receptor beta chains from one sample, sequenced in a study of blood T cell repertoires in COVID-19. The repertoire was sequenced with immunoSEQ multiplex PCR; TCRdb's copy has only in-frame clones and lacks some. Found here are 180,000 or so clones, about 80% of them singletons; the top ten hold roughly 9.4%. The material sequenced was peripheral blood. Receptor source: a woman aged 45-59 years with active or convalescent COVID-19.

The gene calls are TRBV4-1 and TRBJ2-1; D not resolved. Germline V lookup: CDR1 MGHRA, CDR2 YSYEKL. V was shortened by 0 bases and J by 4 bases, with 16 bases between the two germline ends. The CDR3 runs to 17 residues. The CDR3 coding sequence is TGCGCCAGCAGCCAAGAACGGTTCGCAGAGACTTACAATGAGCAGTTCTTC. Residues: CASSQERFAETYNEQFF.

CDR3 coding DNA: TGTGCCAGTAGACGGACTAGCGCCGACCAAGAGACCCAGTACTTC. Translated, it gives CASRRTSADQETQYF. V is TRBV19 and J is TRBJ2-5; 9 positions agree with TRBD2. In germline, CDR1 is LNHDA, CDR2 SQIVND (reference sequence). This CDR3 is 15 amino acids long. Trimming at V came to 6 bases and at J to 0 bases, leaving 5 bases not matched to a gene. The variable domain in full, completed from reference TRBV19 and TRBJ2-5, reads DGGITQSPKYLFRKEGQNVTLSCEQNLNHDAMYWYRQDPGQGLRLIYYSQIVNDFQKGDIAEGYSVSREKKESFPLTVTSAQKNPTAFYLCASRRTSADQETQYFGPGTRLLVL.

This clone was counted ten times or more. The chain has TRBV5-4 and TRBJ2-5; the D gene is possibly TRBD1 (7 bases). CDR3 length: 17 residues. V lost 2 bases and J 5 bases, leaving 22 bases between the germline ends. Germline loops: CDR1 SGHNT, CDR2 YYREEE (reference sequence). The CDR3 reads CASSFPNVGGGAETQYF. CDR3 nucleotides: TGTGCCAGCAGCTTCCCCAACGTTGGAGGGGGCGCGGAGACCCAGTACTTC.

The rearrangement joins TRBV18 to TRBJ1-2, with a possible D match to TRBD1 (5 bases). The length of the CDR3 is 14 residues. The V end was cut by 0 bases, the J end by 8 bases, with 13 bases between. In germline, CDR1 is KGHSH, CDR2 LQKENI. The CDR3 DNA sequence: TGTGCCAGCTCACCACCGGGGCAGGTGGGGGGCTACACCTTC. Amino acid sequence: CASSPPGQVGGYTF.

The CDR3 loop is CASSTGTARDSNQPQHF. CDR3 DNA sequence: TGTGCCAGCAGCACCGGGACAGCTAGGGATAGCAATCAGCCCCAGCATTTT. V and J are TRBV5-4 and TRBJ1-5; 7 nucleotides line up with TRBD1. This CDR3 region has 17 residues. Germline V gives CDR1 SGHNT, CDR2 YYREEE (reference sequence). With 4 bases clipped from V and 0 bases from J, the junction kept 10 bases outside the gene matches.